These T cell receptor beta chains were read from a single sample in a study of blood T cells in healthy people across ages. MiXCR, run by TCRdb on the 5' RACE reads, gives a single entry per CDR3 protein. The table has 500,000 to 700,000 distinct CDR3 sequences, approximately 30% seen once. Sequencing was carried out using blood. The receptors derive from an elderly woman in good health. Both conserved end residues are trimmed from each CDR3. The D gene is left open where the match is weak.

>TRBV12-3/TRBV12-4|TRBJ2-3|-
ASSLLRVSTDTQY
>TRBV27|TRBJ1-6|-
ASSFGRQSSYNSPLH
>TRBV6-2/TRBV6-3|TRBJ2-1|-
ASGYGGSSYNEQF
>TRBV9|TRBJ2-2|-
ASSVGGAHTGELF
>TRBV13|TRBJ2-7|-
ASSAGFWTDSYEQY
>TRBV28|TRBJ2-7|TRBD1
ASSFRTGLYEQY
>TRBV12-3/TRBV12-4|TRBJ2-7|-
ASSLTGTLGNEQY
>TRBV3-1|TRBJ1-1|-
ASRDVVNTEAF
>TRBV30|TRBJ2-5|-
AWTGRQQETQY
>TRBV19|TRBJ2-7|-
ASSIDHGTDYEQY
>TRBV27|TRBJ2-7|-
ASTPKGKEAQY
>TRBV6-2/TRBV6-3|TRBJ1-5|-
ASSYGGSSQPQH
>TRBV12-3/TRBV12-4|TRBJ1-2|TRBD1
ASRRTGGAGYGYT
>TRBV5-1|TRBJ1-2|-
ASSLGQGSTDGYT
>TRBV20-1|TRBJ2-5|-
SANTARGETQY
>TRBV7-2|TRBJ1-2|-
ASSLGPTGPGSYGYT
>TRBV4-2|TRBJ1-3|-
ASSQAVQGFGNTIY
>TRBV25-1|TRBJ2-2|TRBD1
ASSHRAGGNTGELF
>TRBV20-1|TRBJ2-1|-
SAATRPGQQF
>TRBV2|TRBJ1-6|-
VSRDPGVLH
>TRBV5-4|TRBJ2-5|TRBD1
ASSLKGQETQY
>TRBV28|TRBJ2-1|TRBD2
ASRQSGGGPNEQF
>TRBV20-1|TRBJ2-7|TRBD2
SAVRLAGGEQY
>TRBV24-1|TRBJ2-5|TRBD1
ATSDAGQGGIQY
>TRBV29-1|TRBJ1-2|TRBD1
SAGTGGGYT
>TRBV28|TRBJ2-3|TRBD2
ASSHGGAPTDTQY
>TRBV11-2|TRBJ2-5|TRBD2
ASSLSGTSGGKTQY
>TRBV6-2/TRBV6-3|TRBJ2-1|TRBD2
ASSYNSGGNEQF
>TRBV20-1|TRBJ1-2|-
SATQNYGYT
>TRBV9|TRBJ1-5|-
ASSKSIKQQPQH
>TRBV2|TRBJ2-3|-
VSRLTGTFTDTQY
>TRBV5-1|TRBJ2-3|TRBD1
ASSFGQGADTQY
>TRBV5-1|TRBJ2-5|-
ASSFRSEIQY
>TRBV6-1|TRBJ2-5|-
ASSGGVVAETQY
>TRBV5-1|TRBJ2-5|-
ASSLNYETQY
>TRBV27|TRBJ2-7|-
ASQGGDFEQY
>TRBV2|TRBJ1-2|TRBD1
ASRVPGQFTKNYGYT
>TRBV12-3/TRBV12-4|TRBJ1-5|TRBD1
ASRMTGNNQPQH
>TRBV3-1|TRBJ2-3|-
ASSQDPEGGDTQY
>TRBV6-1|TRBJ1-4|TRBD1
ASSPRTGGASNEKLF
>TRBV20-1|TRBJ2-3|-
SALPGGTDTQY
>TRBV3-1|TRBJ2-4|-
ASSQDRGQGQY
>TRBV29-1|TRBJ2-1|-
SVAVQGFSSYNEQF
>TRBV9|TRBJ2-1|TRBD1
ASSVGRTGQYNEQF
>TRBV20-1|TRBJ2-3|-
SARLGNTQY
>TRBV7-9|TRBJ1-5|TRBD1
ASSLGQGAGNQPQH
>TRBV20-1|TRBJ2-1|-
SASSRGEQF
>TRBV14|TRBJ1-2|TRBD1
ASSQRTGGLGYT
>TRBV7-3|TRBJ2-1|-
ASSSPRNEQF
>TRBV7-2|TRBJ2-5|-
ASSWTLETQY
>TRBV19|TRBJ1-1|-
ASSWSRDSEAF
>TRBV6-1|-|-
AGRRAADPYEQY
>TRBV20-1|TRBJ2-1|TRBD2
SARRRGGREVLNEQF
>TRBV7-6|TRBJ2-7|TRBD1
ASSRDRGVYEQY
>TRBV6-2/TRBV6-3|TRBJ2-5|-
ASRNRDFAPQKETQY
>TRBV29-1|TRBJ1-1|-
SVADSLGAF